These T cell receptor beta chains were read from a single sample in a study of T cell responses to AZD1222 COVID-19 vaccine. Repertoires were generated with immunoSEQ multiplex PCR, while TCRdb's copy carries only in-frame clones and drops some. The sample carries over 120,000 clones, nearly 95% recorded once. The source was peripheral blood, collected 28 days after the second AZD1222 dose. The receptors were gathered from an adult who received the AZD1222 COVID-19 vaccine. Each CDR3 is given with its conserved first and last residue. A D gene is named only where the DNA matches it firmly. Some rows have no size entry. The others give once, few or many, or a class for an expanded clone.

abundance: -; j_gene: TRBJ2-5; v_gene: TRBV11-2; d_gene: -; CDR3aa: CASSLNRVKETQYF; CDR3nt: TGTGCCAGCAGCTTAAACAGGGTAAAAGAGACCCAGTACTTC
abundance: -; j_gene: TRBJ1-1; v_gene: TRBV3-1/TRBV3-2; d_gene: TRBD1; CDR3aa: CASSQGTGGTEAFF; CDR3nt: TGTGCCAGCAGCCAAGGGACAGGGGGCACTGAAGCTTTCTTT
abundance: few; j_gene: TRBJ1-3; v_gene: TRBV28; d_gene: -; CDR3aa: CASNKPDRLLSGNTIYF; CDR3nt: TGTGCCAGCAATAAACCAGACAGGCTACTTTCTGGAAACACCATATATTTT
abundance: -; j_gene: TRBJ2-1; v_gene: TRBV20-1; d_gene: TRBD2; CDR3aa: CSASKTSGRIYNEQFF; CDR3nt: TGCAGTGCTAGTAAGACTAGCGGGAGGATCTACAATGAGCAGTTCTTC
abundance: -; j_gene: TRBJ2-7; v_gene: TRBV2; d_gene: -; CDR3aa: CASSAQGGSSYEQYF; CDR3nt: TGTGCCAGCAGCGCTCAAGGGGGAAGCTCCTACGAGCAGTACTTC
abundance: once; j_gene: TRBJ1-1; v_gene: TRBV5-4; d_gene: -; CDR3aa: CASSLRGGAEGAFF; CDR3nt: TGTGCCAGCAGCTTGCGCGGCGGGGCTGAGGGAGCTTTCTTT
abundance: -; j_gene: TRBJ2-1; v_gene: TRBV11-1; d_gene: TRBD2; CDR3aa: CASSLAGLARPIYNEQFF; CDR3nt: TGTGCCAGCAGCTTAGCGGGACTAGCGAGGCCTATATACAATGAGCAGTTCTTC
abundance: -; j_gene: TRBJ2-1; v_gene: TRBV19; d_gene: TRBD2; CDR3aa: CASNPRGRATEQFF; CDR3nt: TGTGCCAGTAACCCTCGGGGGAGGGCTACTGAGCAGTTCTTC
abundance: -; j_gene: TRBJ2-7; v_gene: TRBV28; d_gene: -; CDR3aa: CASSFGQGSNYEQYF; CDR3nt: TGTGCCAGCAGTTTTGGGCAGGGGTCGAACTACGAGCAGTACTTC
abundance: -; j_gene: TRBJ1-2; v_gene: TRBV27; d_gene: -; CDR3aa: CASSFAGLGYTF; CDR3nt: TGTGCCAGCAGTTTTGCGGGCCTGGGCTACACCTTC
abundance: -; j_gene: TRBJ1-2; v_gene: TRBV18; d_gene: TRBD1; CDR3aa: CASSPDGQGGGYTF; CDR3nt: TGTGCCAGCTCACCAGATGGACAGGGCGGTGGCTACACCTTC
abundance: -; j_gene: TRBJ1-6; v_gene: TRBV9; d_gene: -; CDR3aa: CASSVETRGDSPLHF; CDR3nt: TGTGCCAGCAGCGTAGAGACAAGGGGAGATTCACCCCTCCACTTT
abundance: -; j_gene: TRBJ2-7; v_gene: TRBV12-3/TRBV12-4; d_gene: -; CDR3aa: CASTLTGSYEQYF; CDR3nt: TGTGCCAGCACCTTGACAGGATCCTACGAGCAGTACTTC
abundance: -; j_gene: TRBJ2-7; v_gene: TRBV5-1; d_gene: -; CDR3aa: CASSPTGRFSYEQYF; CDR3nt: TGCGCCAGCAGCCCTACAGGGAGATTCTCCTACGAGCAGTACTTC
abundance: -; j_gene: TRBJ2-2; v_gene: TRBV6-2/TRBV6-3; d_gene: -; CDR3aa: CASSFGTLRTGELFF; CDR3nt: TGTGCCAGCAGCTTCGGGACGCTGAGGACCGGGGAGCTGTTTTTT
abundance: -; j_gene: TRBJ2-2; v_gene: TRBV27; d_gene: -; CDR3aa: CASKESGSPLTGELFF; CDR3nt: TGTGCCAGCAAGGAGTCCGGGAGCCCGTTGACCGGGGAGCTGTTTTTT